This entry concerns a single T cell receptor beta chain. Its antigen remains unidentified. These data belong to a study of Graves' ophthalmopathy and Graves' hyperthyroidism. The authors used Ficoll-Paque density gradient centrifugation to separate PBMCs. The input was approximately 10 ml of fresh peripheral blood. Beta-chain TCR CDR3 regions were amplified from RNA transcripts. The authors performed first-round RT-PCR with HTBI primers and then a second-round multiplex PCR. TCRdb ran MiXCR on the multiplex PCR reads and lists one entry per CDR3 protein. The sample records roughly 610,000 distinct CDR3 sequences, over 20% being singletons. The CDR3 is made up of 14 amino acids. Germline loops: CDR1 DFQATT, CDR2 SNEGSKA (reference sequence). Trimming took off 4 bases at V and 6 bases at J, with 15 bases between the two ends. Notes on the study in general: It was with roughly 71% sensitivity and around 75% specificity that the model predicted ophthalmopathy progression. Most thyroid-expanded clonotypes exceeding 0.001 frequency were also found in blood.

This receptor was taken from a woman younger than 35 with stable Graves' hyperthyroidism. Some clones in this sample may be carry-over from other donors' samples. The sequenced sample was peripheral blood. The chain uses TRBV20-1 and TRBJ2-2, with a weak D call TRBD1 (8 bases). The CDR3 is CSATTGGVAGELFF. The CDR3 DNA follows: TGCAGTGCTACAACAGGGGGGGTGGCCGGGGAGCTGTTTTTT.